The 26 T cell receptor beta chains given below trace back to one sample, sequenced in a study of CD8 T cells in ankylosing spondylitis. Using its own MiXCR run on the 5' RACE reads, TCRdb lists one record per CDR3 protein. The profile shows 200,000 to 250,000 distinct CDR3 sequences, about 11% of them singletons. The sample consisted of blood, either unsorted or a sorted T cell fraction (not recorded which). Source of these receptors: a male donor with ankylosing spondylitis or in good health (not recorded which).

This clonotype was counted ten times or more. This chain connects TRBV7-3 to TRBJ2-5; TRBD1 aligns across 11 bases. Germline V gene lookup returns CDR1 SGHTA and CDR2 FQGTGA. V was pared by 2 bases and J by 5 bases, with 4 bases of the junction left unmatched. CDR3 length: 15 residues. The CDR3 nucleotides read TGTGCCAGCAGCTTACGGACAGGGGGCGAGGAGACCCAGTACTTC. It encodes CASSLRTGGEETQYF.

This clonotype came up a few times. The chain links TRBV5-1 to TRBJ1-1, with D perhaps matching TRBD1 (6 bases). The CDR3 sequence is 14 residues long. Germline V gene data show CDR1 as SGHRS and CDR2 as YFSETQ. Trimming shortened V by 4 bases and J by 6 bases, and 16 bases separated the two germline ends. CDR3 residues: CASSTEGGVSEAFF. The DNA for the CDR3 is TGCGCCAGCAGCACCGAAGGGGGAGTCTCTGAAGCTTTCTTT.

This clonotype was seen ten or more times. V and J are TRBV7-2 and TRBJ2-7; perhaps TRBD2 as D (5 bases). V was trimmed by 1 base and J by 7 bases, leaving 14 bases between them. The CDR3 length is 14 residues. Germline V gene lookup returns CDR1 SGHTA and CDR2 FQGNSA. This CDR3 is CASSLGLAPGEQYF. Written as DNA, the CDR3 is TGTGCCAGCAGCTTAGGCCTAGCCCCCGGGGAGCAGTACTTC.

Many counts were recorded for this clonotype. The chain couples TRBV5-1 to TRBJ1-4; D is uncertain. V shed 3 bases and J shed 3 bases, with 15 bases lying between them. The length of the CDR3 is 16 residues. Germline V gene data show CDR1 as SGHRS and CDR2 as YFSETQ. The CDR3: CASSSSQAQPNEKLFF. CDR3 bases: TGCGCCAGCAGCTCGTCCCAGGCGCAGCCTAATGAAAAACTGTTTTTT.

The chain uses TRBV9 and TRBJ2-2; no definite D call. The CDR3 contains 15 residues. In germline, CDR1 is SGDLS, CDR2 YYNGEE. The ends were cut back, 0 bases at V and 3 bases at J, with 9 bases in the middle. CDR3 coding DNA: TGTGCCAGCAGCGTAGGAGAACGGGACACCGGGGAGCTGTTTTTT. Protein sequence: CASSVGERDTGELFF.

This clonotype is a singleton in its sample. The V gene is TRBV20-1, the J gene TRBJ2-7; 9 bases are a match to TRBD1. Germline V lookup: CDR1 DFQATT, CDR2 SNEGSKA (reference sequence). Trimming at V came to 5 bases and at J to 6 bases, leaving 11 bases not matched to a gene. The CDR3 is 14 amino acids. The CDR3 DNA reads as TGCAGTGCTCCGAAGCGGGACAGGGCGTCCGAGCAGTACTTC. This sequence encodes CSAPKRDRASEQYF.

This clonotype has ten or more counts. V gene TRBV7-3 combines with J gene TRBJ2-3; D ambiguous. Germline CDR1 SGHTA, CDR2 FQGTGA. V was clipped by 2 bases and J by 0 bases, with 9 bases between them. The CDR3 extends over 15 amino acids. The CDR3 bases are TGTGCCAGCAGCTTACAACCCCAGAGCACAGATACGCAGTATTTT. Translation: CASSLQPQSTDTQYF.

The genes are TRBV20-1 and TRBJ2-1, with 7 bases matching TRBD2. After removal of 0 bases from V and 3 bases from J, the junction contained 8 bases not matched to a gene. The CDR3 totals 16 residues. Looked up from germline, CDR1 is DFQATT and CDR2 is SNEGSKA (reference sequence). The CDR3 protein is CSARDLSGRVYNEQFF. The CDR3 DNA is TGCAGTGCTAGAGATCTTAGCGGGCGGGTCTACAATGAGCAGTTCTTC.

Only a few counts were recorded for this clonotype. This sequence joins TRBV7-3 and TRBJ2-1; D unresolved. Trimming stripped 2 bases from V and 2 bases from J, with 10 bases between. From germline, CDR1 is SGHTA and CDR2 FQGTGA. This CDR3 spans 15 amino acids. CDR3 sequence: CASSLRPGPYNEQFF. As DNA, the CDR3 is TGTGCCAGCAGCTTACGTCCTGGGCCCTACAATGAGCAGTTCTTC.

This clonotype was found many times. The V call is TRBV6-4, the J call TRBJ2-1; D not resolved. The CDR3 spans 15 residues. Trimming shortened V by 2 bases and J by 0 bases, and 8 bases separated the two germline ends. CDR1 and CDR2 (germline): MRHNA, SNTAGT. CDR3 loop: CASSDESSSYNEQFF. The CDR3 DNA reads TGTGCCAGCAGTGACGAAAGTAGCTCCTACAATGAGCAGTTCTTC.

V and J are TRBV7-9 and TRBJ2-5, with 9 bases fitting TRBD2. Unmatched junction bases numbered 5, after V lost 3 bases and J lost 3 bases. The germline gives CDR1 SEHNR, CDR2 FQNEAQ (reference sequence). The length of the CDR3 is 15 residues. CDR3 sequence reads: CASSFLSSGEETQYF. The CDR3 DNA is TGTGCCAGCAGCTTCTTGTCTAGCGGGGAAGAGACCCAGTACTTC.

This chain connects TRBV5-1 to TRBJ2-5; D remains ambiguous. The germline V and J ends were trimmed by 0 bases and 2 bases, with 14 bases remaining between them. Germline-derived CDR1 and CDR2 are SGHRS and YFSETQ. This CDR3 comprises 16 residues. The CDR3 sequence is CASSLVYGRTQETQYF. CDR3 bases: TGCGCCAGCAGCTTGGTTTACGGACGGACGCAAGAGACCCAGTACTTC.

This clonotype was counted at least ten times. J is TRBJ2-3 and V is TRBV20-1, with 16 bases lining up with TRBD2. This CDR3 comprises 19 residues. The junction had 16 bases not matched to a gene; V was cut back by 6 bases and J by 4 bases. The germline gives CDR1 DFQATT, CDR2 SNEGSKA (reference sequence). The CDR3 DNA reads TGCAGTGCAAAGTCCCCGGGACTAGCGGGGGGGGAGGGCTCAGATACGCAGTATTTT. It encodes CSAKSPGLAGGEGSDTQYF.

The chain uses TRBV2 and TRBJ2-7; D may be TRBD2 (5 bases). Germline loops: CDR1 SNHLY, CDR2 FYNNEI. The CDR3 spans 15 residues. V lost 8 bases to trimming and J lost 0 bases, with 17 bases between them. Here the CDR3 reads CASAALRASSYEQYF. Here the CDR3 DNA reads TGTGCCAGCGCCGCGTTGAGGGCCTCCTCCTACGAGCAGTACTTC.

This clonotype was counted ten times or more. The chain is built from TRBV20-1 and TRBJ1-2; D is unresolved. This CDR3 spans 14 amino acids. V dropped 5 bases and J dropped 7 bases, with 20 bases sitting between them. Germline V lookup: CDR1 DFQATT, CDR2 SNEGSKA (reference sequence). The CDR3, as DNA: TGCAGTGCTTCGAGAAGCGGAGGTGTTCTTGGCTACACCTTC. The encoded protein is CSASRSGGVLGYTF.

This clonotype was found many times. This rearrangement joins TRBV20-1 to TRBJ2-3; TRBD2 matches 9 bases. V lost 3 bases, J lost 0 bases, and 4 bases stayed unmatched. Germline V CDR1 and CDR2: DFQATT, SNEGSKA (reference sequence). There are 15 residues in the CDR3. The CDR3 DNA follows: TGCAGTGCTAGGCTAGCGGGGCCTAGCACAGATACGCAGTATTTT. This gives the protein CSARLAGPSTDTQYF.

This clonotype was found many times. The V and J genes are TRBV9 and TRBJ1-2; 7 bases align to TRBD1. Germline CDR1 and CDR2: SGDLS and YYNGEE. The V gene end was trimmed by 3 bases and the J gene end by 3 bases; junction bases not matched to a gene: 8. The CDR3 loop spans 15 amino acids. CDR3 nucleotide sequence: TGTGCCAGCAGCGAGACAGGGATTGTCGACTATGGCTACACCTTC. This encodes CASSETGIVDYGYTF.

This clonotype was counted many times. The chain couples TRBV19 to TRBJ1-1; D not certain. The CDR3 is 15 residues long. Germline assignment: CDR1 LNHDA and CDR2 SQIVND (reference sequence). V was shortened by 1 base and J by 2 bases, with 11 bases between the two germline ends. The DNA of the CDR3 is TGTGCCAGTAGTATAGTTGCAGGTACCAACACTGAAGCTTTCTTT. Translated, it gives CASSIVAGTNTEAFF.

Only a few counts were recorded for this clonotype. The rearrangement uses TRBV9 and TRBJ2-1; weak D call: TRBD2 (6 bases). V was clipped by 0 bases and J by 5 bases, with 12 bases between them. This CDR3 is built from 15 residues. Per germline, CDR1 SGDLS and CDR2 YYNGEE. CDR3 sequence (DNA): TGTGCCAGCAGCGTAGGCGGAGGGGATCACAATGAGCAGTTCTTC. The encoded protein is CASSVGGGDHNEQFF.

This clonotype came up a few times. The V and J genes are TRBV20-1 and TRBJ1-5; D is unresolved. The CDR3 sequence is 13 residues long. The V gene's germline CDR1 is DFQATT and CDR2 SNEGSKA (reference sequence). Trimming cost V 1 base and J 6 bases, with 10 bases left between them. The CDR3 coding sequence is TGCAGTGCTAGAGGGGATTGGGGTCAGCCCCAGCATTTT. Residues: CSARGDWGQPQHF.

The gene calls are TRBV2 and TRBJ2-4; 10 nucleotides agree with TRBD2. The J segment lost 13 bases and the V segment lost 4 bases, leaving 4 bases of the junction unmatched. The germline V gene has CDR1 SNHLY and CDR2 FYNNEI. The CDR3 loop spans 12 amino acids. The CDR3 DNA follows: TGTGCCAGCAGTGTCCTAGCGGGGGAACAGTACTTC. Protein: CASSVLAGEQYF.

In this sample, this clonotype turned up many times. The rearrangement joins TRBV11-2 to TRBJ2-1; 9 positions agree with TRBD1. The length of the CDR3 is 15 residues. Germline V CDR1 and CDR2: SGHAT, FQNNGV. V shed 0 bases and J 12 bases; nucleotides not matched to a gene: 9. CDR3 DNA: TGTGCCAGCAGCTTAGATTCGGGACAGGGTCAGGGGCAGTTCTTC. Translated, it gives CASSLDSGQGQGQFF.

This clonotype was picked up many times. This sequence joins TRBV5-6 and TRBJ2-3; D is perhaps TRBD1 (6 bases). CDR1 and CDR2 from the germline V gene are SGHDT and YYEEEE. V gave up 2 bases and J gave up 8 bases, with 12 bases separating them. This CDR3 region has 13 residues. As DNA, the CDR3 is TGTGCCAGCAGCTTCCAGGGGATTATTACGCAGTATTTT. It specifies CASSFQGIITQYF.

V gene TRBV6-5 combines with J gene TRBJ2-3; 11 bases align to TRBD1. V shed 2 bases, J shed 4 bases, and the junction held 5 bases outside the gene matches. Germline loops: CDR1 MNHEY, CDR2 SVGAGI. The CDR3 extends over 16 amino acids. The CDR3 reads CASSYEDRGPPDTQYF. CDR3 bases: TGTGCCAGCAGTTACGAGGACAGGGGGCCCCCAGATACGCAGTATTTT.

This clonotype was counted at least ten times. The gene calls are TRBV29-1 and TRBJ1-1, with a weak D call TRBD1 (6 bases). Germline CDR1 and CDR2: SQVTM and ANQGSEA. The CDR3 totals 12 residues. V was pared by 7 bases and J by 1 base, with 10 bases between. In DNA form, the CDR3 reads TGCAGCGCTTGGGACAAGAACACTGAAGCTTTCTTT. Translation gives CSAWDKNTEAFF.

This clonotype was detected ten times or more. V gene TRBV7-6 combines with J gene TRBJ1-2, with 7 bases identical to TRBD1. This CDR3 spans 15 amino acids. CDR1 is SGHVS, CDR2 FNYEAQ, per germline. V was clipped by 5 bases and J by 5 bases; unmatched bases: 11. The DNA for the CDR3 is TGTGCCAGCAGCCCCACCACTGGGACAGCTTATGGCTACACCTTC. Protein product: CASSPTTGTAYGYTF.